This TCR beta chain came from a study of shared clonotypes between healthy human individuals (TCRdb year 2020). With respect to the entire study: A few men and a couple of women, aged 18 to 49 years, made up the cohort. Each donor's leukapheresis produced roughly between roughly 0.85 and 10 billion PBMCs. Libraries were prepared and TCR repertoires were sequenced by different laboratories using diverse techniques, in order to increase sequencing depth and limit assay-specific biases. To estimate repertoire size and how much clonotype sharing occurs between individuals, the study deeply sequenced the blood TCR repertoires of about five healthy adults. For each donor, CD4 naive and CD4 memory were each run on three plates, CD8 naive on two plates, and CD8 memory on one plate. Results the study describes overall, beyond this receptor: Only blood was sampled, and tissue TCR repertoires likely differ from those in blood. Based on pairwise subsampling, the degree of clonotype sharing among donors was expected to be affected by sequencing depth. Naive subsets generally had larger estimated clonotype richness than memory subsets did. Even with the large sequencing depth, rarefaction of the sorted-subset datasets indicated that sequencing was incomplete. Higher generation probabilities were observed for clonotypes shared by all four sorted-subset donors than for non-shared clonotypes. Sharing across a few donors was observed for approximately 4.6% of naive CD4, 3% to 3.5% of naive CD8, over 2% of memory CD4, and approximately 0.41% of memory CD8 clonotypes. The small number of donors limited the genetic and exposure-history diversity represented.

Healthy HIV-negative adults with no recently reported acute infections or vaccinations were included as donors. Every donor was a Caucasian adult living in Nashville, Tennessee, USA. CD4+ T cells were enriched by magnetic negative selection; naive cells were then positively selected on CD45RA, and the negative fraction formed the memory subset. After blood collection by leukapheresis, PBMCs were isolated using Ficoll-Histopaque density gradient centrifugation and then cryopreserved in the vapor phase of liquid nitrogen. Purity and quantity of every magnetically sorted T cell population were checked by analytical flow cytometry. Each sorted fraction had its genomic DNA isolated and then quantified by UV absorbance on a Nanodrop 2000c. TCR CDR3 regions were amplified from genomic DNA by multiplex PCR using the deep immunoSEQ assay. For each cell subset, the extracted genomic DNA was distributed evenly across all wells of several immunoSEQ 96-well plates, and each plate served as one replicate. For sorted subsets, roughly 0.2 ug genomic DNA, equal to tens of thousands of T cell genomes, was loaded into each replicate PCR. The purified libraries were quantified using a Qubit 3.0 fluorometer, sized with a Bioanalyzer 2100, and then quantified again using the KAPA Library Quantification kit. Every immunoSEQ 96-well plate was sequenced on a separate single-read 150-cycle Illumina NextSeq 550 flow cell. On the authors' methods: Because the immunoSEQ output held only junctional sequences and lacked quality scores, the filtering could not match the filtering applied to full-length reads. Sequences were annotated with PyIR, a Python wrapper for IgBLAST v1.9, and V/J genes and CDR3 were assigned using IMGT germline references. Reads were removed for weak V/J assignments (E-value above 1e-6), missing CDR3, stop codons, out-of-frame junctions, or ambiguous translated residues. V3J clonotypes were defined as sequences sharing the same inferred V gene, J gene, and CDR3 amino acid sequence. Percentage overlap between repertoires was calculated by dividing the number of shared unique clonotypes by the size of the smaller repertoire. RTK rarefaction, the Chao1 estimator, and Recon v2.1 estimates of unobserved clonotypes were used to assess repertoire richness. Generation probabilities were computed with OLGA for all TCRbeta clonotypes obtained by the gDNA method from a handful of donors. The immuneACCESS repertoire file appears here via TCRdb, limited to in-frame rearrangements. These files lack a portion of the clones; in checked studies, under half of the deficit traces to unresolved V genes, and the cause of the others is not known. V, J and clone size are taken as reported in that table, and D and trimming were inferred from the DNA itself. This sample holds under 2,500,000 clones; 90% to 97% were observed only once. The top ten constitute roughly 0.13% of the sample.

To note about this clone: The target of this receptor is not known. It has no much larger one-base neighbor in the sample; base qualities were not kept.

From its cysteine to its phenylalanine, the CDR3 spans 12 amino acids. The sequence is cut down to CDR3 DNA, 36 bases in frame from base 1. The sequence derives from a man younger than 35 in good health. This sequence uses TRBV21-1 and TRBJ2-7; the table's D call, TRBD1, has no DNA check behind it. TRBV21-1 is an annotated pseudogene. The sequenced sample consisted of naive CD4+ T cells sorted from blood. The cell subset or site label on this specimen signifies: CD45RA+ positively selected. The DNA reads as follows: TGTGCCAGCAGCATGCAGGGCCACGAGCAGTACTTC. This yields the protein CASSMQGHEQYF.